Listed here are 29 T cell receptor beta chains from one sample, sequenced in a study of blood T cell repertoires in COVID-19. TCRdb's table, derived via immunoSEQ multiplex PCR, lists solely in-frame clones and lacks some. The sample has roughly 250,000 clones, 75% to 90% seen once. Sequenced input: PBMCs or T cells enriched from blood (not recorded which). The source is a woman aged 40-49 years who had been exposed to COVID-19.

The J gene is TRBJ1-2, the V gene TRBV29-1; 8 bases match TRBD1. In germline, CDR1 is SQVTM, CDR2 ANQGSEA. The CDR3 runs 13 residues. Trimming took 4 bases from V and 2 from J; bases not matched to a gene: 3. Here the CDR3 DNA reads TGCAGCGTTGTGGACAGGGAAAACTATGGCTACACCTTC. It specifies CSVVDRENYGYTF.

V is TRBV15 and J is TRBJ1-6, with D tentatively TRBD1 (6 bases). Germline CDR1 reads LNHNV; CDR2 reads YYDKDF (reference sequence). The germline V and J ends were trimmed by 3 bases and 3 bases, with 15 bases remaining between them. The CDR3 totals 17 residues. In DNA, the CDR3 is TGTGCCACCAGCAGCCGCCCGGGGGGGCTCTATAATTCACCCCTCCACTTT. Its protein is CATSSRPGGLYNSPLHF.

The rearrangement links TRBV7-2 to TRBJ2-7, with D tentatively TRBD1 (5 bases). Trimming shortened V by 2 bases and J by 4 bases, and 12 bases separated the two germline ends. Germline CDR1 and CDR2: SGHTA and FQGNSA. The CDR3 has 14 residues. The CDR3 spells CASSLMGQSYEQYF. The CDR3 bases are TGTGCCAGCAGCTTAATGGGGCAGTCATACGAGCAGTACTTC.

The count of this clone is one. This rearrangement joins TRBV6-2 or TRBV6-3 to TRBJ1-5, with D maybe TRBD1 (5 bases). Germline loops: CDR1 MNHEY, CDR2 SVGEGT. The CDR3 consists of 14 residues. Trimming took off 2 bases at V and 4 bases at J, with 9 bases between the two ends. CDR3 nucleotides: TGTGCCAGCAGTTACGGGGGGACTAATCAGCCCCAGCATTTT. Its translation is CASSYGGTNQPQHF.

The chain recombines TRBV6-1 with TRBJ1-2; D perhaps matches TRBD1 (6 bases). CDR3 length equals 15 residues. CDR1 and CDR2 (germline): MNHNS, SASEGT. Trimming removed 6 bases at V and 4 bases at J, with 18 bases between. CDR3 sequence reads: CASSSGGGGAYGYTF. CDR3 coding DNA: TGTGCCAGCAGCTCTGGGGGTGGGGGCGCCTATGGCTACACCTTC.

A few counts support this clone. The chain employs TRBV5-4 and TRBJ1-2; TRBD1 agrees at 9 bases. Germline lookup yields CDR1 SGHNT and CDR2 YYREEE (reference sequence). CDR3 length: 13 residues. V was pared by 4 bases and J by 4 bases, with 2 bases of the junction left unmatched. The CDR3 spells CASSPDRGYGYTF. CDR3 sequence (DNA): TGTGCCAGCAGCCCGGACAGGGGCTATGGCTACACCTTC.

The rearrangement joins TRBV7-6 to TRBJ2-3, with 10 bases lining up with TRBD2. Per the germline V gene, CDR1 is SGHVS and CDR2 is FNYEAQ. The trim removed 5 bases at V and 0 bases at J, leaving 11 bases unmatched. This CDR3 has 18 residues. The CDR3 DNA reads TGTGCCAGCAGCCTCCCGGATAGCGGGGGGACTAGCACAGATACGCAGTATTTT. Amino acid sequence: CASSLPDSGGTSTDTQYF.

This clone was counted between two and nine times. The gene calls are TRBV7-2 and TRBJ1-4; weak D call: TRBD1 (5 bases). The CDR3 is 18 amino acids. V gave up 2 bases and J gave up 2 bases, with 18 bases separating them. The germline CDR1 and CDR2 sequences are SGHTA and FQGNSA. The DNA for the CDR3 is TGTGCCAGCAGCTTAACCGGGACGGCCGGGGGGACTAATGAAAAACTGTTTTTT. Its translation is CASSLTGTAGGTNEKLFF.

The chain combines TRBV18 with TRBJ1-3; D ambiguous. Germline V gives CDR1 KGHSH, CDR2 LQKENI. The V and J ends lost 0 bases and 3 bases respectively, with 9 bases between them. The CDR3 runs 15 residues. The CDR3 here is CASSPPGLFGNTIYF. In DNA form, the CDR3 reads TGTGCCAGCTCACCACCGGGCCTCTTTGGAAACACCATATATTTT.

V and J are TRBV25-1 and TRBJ2-1, with 8 bases that match TRBD2. There are 15 residues in the CDR3. Germline trimming cut 4 bases from V and 1 base from J; bases unmatched to any gene: 3. Germline V CDR1 and CDR2: MGHDK, SYGVNS. The CDR3 region has the DNA TGTGCCAGCAGTGGAGGGACTAGGTCCTACAATGAGCAGTTCTTC. This gives the protein CASSGGTRSYNEQFF.

The gene calls are TRBV27 and TRBJ1-5; 8 positions agree with TRBD1. V lost 5 bases, J lost 4 bases, and 4 bases stayed unmatched. The CDR3 totals 14 residues. Germline V lookup: CDR1 MNHEY, CDR2 SMNVEV (reference sequence). The CDR3: CASSIDRGNQPQHF. In nucleotides, the CDR3 is TGTGCCAGCAGTATTGACAGGGGTAATCAGCCCCAGCATTTT.

This rearrangement joins TRBV6-2 or TRBV6-3 to TRBJ1-2; D call uncertain. Trimming stripped 6 bases from V and 7 bases from J, with 12 bases between. CDR3 length: 12 residues. The germline V gene encodes CDR1 MNHEY and CDR2 SVGEGT. In nucleotides, the CDR3 is TGTGCCAGCAGCTCTGACGGGTTTGGCTACACCTTC. Its protein is CASSSDGFGYTF.

The J gene is TRBJ1-1, the V gene TRBV19; D unresolved. CDR3 length equals 14 residues. Germline lookup yields CDR1 LNHDA and CDR2 SQIVND (reference sequence). V was shortened by 1 base and J by 6 bases, with 12 bases between the two germline ends. The DNA for the CDR3 is TGTGCCAGTAGTATAGTGCCGGGGTTGCCTGAAGCTTTCTTT. Protein: CASSIVPGLPEAFF.

This chain links TRBV2 with TRBJ2-5; maybe TRBD1 (6 bases). This CDR3 has 14 amino acids. Germline-derived CDR1 and CDR2 are SNHLY and FYNNEI. V was pared by 4 bases and J by 5 bases, with 14 bases between. The CDR3, as DNA: TGTGCCAGCAGTGTTGGGCAGGGGTGGGAGACCCAGTACTTC. Residues: CASSVGQGWETQYF. The variable domain in full, completed from reference TRBV2 and TRBJ2-5, reads EPEVTQTPSHQVTQMGQEVILRCVPISNHLYFYWYRQILGQKVEFLVSFYNNEISEKSEIFDDQFSVERPDGSNFTLKIRSTKLEDSAMYFCASSVGQGWETQYFGPGTRLLVL.

V usage is TRBV18 and J usage is TRBJ1-3; D gene unclear. V lost 3 bases and J 0 bases, leaving 9 bases between the germline ends. Germline lookup yields CDR1 KGHSH and CDR2 LQKENI. CDR3 length: 15 amino acids. DNA of the CDR3: TGTGCCAGCTCACCTAACAGTGACTCTGGAAACACCATATATTTT. The encoded protein is CASSPNSDSGNTIYF.

The CDR3 spells CASSVFLLAGFKETQYF. The CDR3 nucleotides read TGTGCCAGCAGCGTGTTCTTGCTAGCGGGATTCAAAGAGACCCAGTACTTC. This chain links TRBV7-8 with TRBJ2-5, with TRBD2 identical over 9 bases. V lost 5 bases, J lost 3 bases, and 13 bases stayed unmatched. This CDR3 has 17 amino acids. Per germline, CDR1 SGHVS and CDR2 FQNEAQ.

The chain joins TRBV10-3 to TRBJ1-1; D unresolved. CDR1 ENHRY and CDR2 SYGVKD come from the germline V gene. V lost 2 bases and J 2 bases, leaving 18 bases between the germline ends. The CDR3 spans 17 residues. The DNA for the CDR3 is TGTGCCATCAGTGAGGGCAGGTTGGGCGGGTTTAACACTGAAGCTTTCTTT. This gives the protein CAISEGRLGGFNTEAFF.

The V call is TRBV27, the J call TRBJ2-3, with 7 nucleotides matching TRBD1. The V and J ends lost 3 bases and 6 bases, in that order; junction bases with no gene match: 9. Germline V lookup: CDR1 MNHEY, CDR2 SMNVEV (reference sequence). The length of the CDR3 is 15 residues. As DNA, the CDR3 is TGTGCCAGCAGTTTCGACAGGGCGAGCTTTGATACGCAGTATTTT. Its translation: CASSFDRASFDTQYF.

This rearrangement joins TRBV24-1 to TRBJ2-3; the match to TRBD2 covers 12 bases. This CDR3 has 18 amino acids. CDR1 is KGHDR, CDR2 SFDVKD, per germline. V gave up 9 bases and J gave up 0 bases; unmatched junction bases: 12. In DNA, the CDR3 is TGTGCCACCGCGACGATCGGACTAGCGGGACGGAGCACAGATACGCAGTATTTT. Translation gives CATATIGLAGRSTDTQYF.

This sequence joins TRBV5-6 and TRBJ1-6, with D possibly being TRBD1 (6 bases). Germline lookup yields CDR1 SGHDT and CDR2 YYEEEE. Trimming took off 0 bases at V and 7 bases at J, with 14 bases between the two ends. CDR3 length equals 16 residues. CDR3 residues: CASSLAGQLRNSPLHF. CDR3 bases: TGTGCCAGCAGCTTGGCCGGACAGCTTAGAAATTCACCCCTCCACTTT.

This clone was observed once. The chain combines TRBV7-3 with TRBJ2-1; maybe TRBD1 (7 bases). CDR1 is SGHTA, CDR2 FQGTGA, per germline. The V end lost 5 bases, the J end lost 9 bases, and 20 bases lay between the germline ends. The CDR3 is 15 residues long. CDR3 region: CASSPDTGGGGEQFF. CDR3 nucleotide sequence: TGTGCCAGCAGCCCCGACACAGGAGGGGGCGGTGAGCAGTTCTTC.

The V call is TRBV6-1, the J call TRBJ1-5; D is perhaps TRBD1 (5 bases). The CDR3 sequence is 14 residues long. V shed 2 bases and J shed 5 bases, with 10 bases lying between them. The germline V gene encodes CDR1 MNHNS and CDR2 SASEGT. CDR3 nucleotide sequence: TGTGCCAGCAGTGAATGGGGGGGGGATCAGCCCCAGCATTTT. Translating gives CASSEWGGDQPQHF.

The DNA of the CDR3 is TGTGCCAGCAGCGCCGGACAGGGGGCAAATGAAAAACTGTTTTTT. Residues: CASSAGQGANEKLFF. The gene calls are TRBV9 and TRBJ1-4; TRBD1 aligns across 11 bases. The germline V gene has CDR1 SGDLS and CDR2 YYNGEE. The ends lost 3 bases at V and 5 bases at J; junction bases unmatched: 3. This CDR3 is built from 15 residues.

V is TRBV5-1 and J is TRBJ2-2; no firm D call. The germline V and J ends were trimmed by 5 bases and 4 bases, with 9 bases remaining between them. Germline V gene data show CDR1 as SGHRS and CDR2 as YFSETQ. The CDR3 spans 13 residues. DNA of the CDR3: TGCGCCAGCAGGCAGGTAACCACCGGGGAGCTGTTTTTT. It translates to CASRQVTTGELFF.

This chain joins TRBV10-1 and TRBJ1-5, with TRBD1 as a possible D gene (6 bases). The ends were cut back, 3 bases at V and 2 bases at J, with 20 bases in the middle. CDR3 size: 18 residues. The germline gives CDR1 WNHNN, CDR2 SYGVQD (reference sequence). This CDR3 reads CASSDPLDSNLRNQPQHF. CDR3 bases: TGCGCCAGCAGTGACCCCCTGGACAGTAACCTTCGCAATCAGCCCCAGCATTTT.

V usage is TRBV11-2 and J usage is TRBJ2-2; unclear D gene. The germline V and J ends were trimmed by 6 bases and 7 bases, with 18 bases remaining between them. The CDR3 contains 15 residues. From germline, CDR1 is SGHAT and CDR2 FQNNGV. The DNA of the CDR3 is TGTGCCAGCAGTGTTCCTAGTGTTTCGGTCGGGGAGCTGTTTTTT. Protein: CASSVPSVSVGELFF.

This clone was recorded a few times. The chain employs TRBV28 and TRBJ2-3, with 7 bases that match TRBD1. Germline V gene data show CDR1 as MDHEN and CDR2 as SYDVKM. V dropped 5 bases and J dropped 2; count of bases not matched to a gene: 4. CDR3 length: 14 amino acids. The CDR3 loop reads CASSRQGPTDTQYF. In DNA form, the CDR3 reads TGTGCCAGCAGTAGACAGGGCCCCACAGATACGCAGTATTTT.

V is TRBV28 and J is TRBJ2-7; TRBD1 is a possible D gene (6 bases). The CDR3 runs to 12 residues. Per germline, CDR1 MDHEN and CDR2 SYDVKM. V lost 5 bases and J 7 bases, leaving 12 bases between the germline ends. Here the CDR3 reads CASSNLGGEQYV. CDR3 bases: TGTGCCAGCAGTAATTTAGGGGGTGAGCAGTACGTC.

V and J are TRBV6-2 or TRBV6-3 and TRBJ2-1; a weak D match, TRBD1 (6 bases). The CDR3 is made up of 16 amino acids. V lost 0 bases to trimming and J lost 7 bases, with 16 bases between them. Germline CDR1 MNHEY, CDR2 SVGEGT. The CDR3 loop reads CASSYSPGVVLNEQFF. The CDR3 DNA sequence: TGTGCCAGCAGTTACTCTCCAGGGGTGGTTTTGAATGAGCAGTTCTTC.